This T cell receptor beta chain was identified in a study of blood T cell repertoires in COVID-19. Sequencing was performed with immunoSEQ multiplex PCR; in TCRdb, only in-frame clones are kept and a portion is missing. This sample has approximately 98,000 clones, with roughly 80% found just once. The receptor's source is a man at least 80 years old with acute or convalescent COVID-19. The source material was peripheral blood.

DNA of the CDR3: TGTGCCAGCTCACCCCTCTCGCGGGAGACCCAGTACTTC. Protein: CASSPLSRETQYF. The J gene is TRBJ2-5, the V gene TRBV18; D call uncertain. This CDR3 comprises 13 residues. V dropped 3 bases and J dropped 5 bases, with 10 bases sitting between them. The germline V gene has CDR1 KGHSH and CDR2 LQKENI.